The 26 T cell receptor beta chains below were found in one sample sequenced in a study of T cells in Graves' hyperthyroidism and ophthalmopathy. TCR beta CDR3 regions were amplified from RNA transcripts. HTBI primers were the set used in a first-round RT-PCR of the TCR CDR3. TCRdb passed the multiplex PCR reads through MiXCR, listing each CDR3 protein once. The sample carries 500,000 to 550,000 distinct CDR3 sequences, just under 20% recorded once. The sequenced material came from blood. Receptors were obtained from a man aged 40-55 years with Graves' ophthalmopathy.

The chain employs TRBV9 and TRBJ2-1; D might be TRBD2 (5 bases). This CDR3 is built from 15 residues. V lost 7 bases and J 12 bases, leaving 26 bases between the germline ends. Germline lookup yields CDR1 SGDLS and CDR2 YYNGEE. CDR3 sequence (DNA): TGTGCCAGCGGAGGAAGCGGTCCCCAGAGATCTGGGCAGTTCTTC. Residues: CASGGSGPQRSGQFF.

This clonotype was found many times. The V gene is TRBV2, the J gene TRBJ2-3; 8 positions match TRBD1. Germline V gives CDR1 SNHLY, CDR2 FYNNEI. The CDR3 extends over 19 amino acids. After removal of 6 bases from V and 0 bases from J, the junction contained 17 bases not matched to a gene. The CDR3 loop reads CASSRLTGGSVLSTDTQYF. CDR3 coding DNA: TGTGCCAGCAGCCGCCTTACAGGGGGATCGGTGCTTAGCACAGATACGCAGTATTTT.

This clonotype was seen ten or more times. The rearrangement uses TRBV18 and TRBJ1-1, with D perhaps TRBD1 (5 bases). V was cut by 0 bases and J by 7 bases, with 15 bases left in between. CDR1 is KGHSH and CDR2 is LQKENI in the germline V gene. The CDR3 consists of 15 residues. Here the CDR3 DNA reads TGTGCCAGCTCACCACCGGGAGGGGAGGGAGTTGAAGCTTTCTTT. Protein product: CASSPPGGEGVEAFF.

As regards this clonotype: A much larger clone is a single base away; this may be a read error. This rearrangement joins TRBV28 to TRBJ1-6; 9 nucleotides match TRBD1. With V trimmed by 4 bases and J by 6 bases, 4 bases remained unmatched. The CDR3 has 15 amino acids. Germline lookup yields CDR1 MDHEN and CDR2 SYDVKM. CDR3 DNA sequence: TGTGCCAGCAGTTGGGAACAGGGGGCTAATTCACCCCTCCACTTT. Protein: CASSWEQGANSPLHF.

This clonotype was observed a handful of times. The rearrangement uses TRBV2 and TRBJ2-3; D call uncertain. The CDR3 extends over 11 amino acids. V was clipped by 7 bases and J by 7 bases, with 9 bases between them. The germline gives CDR1 SNHLY, CDR2 FYNNEI. The CDR3 nucleotides are TGTGCCAGCAAAGAAGGACATACGCAGTATTTT. Residues: CASKEGHTQYF.

This clonotype was seen only a few times. V usage is TRBV4-3 and J usage is TRBJ2-7, with D possibly being TRBD1 (5 bases). V was clipped by 0 bases and J by 6 bases, with 6 bases between them. Germline V CDR1 and CDR2: LGHNA, YSLEER. This CDR3 region has 12 residues. CDR3 sequence reads: CASSQDGAEQYF. For the CDR3, the DNA is TGCGCCAGCAGCCAAGATGGGGCCGAGCAGTACTTC.

This chain links TRBV10-3 with TRBJ1-2; perhaps TRBD1 as D (6 bases). The CDR3 runs 12 residues. Trimming shortened V by 11 bases and J by 4 bases, and 14 bases separated the two germline ends. CDR1 is ENHRY and CDR2 is SYGVKD in the germline V gene. The CDR3, as DNA: TGTGCCTCTAGGACAGCCCTCTATGGCTACACCTTC. Translated: CASRTALYGYTF.

This clonotype was seen only once. The chain joins TRBV27 to TRBJ2-5; TRBD1 is a possible D gene (6 bases). V lost 1 base and J lost 2, with 8 bases in between. This CDR3 has 14 amino acids. Germline values: CDR1 MNHEY, CDR2 SMNVEV (reference sequence). The DNA of the CDR3 is TGTGCCAGCAGTTTATGGGGGCGTCAAGAGACCCAGTACTTC. It is translated as CASSLWGRQETQYF.

Worth noting for this clonotype: This clone may be a read error of a much larger clone one base away. The V and J genes are TRBV2 and TRBJ2-7; TRBD1 or TRBD2 may be the D gene (5 bases each). Per the germline V gene, CDR1 is SNHLY and CDR2 is FYNNEI. CDR3 length: 15 amino acids. Trimming left V 9 bases short and J 4 bases short, with 22 bases between. CDR3 sequence reads: CASTVPGGRAYEQYF. For the CDR3, the DNA is TGTGCCAGTACAGTACCAGGAGGCAGGGCGTACGAGCAGTACTTC.

The sample holds many counts of this clonotype. The chain uses TRBV30 and TRBJ2-4; D gene unclear. V lost 1 base to trimming and J lost 6 bases, with 13 bases between them. Germline CDR1 and CDR2: GTSNPN and SVGIG (reference sequence). CDR3 length equals 14 residues. CDR3 coding DNA: TGTGCCTGGAGTGCTTCAAGGACGGCAAACATTCAGTACTTC. Translation: CAWSASRTANIQYF.

This clonotype was seen a handful of times. J is TRBJ1-1 and V is TRBV7-9, with a weak D call TRBD1 (6 bases). The CDR3 sequence is 15 residues long. Trimming removed 5 bases from V and 3 bases from J, with 16 bases in between. The germline V gene encodes CDR1 SEHNR and CDR2 FQNEAQ (reference sequence). The CDR3 here is CASSPGTGTDTEAFF. Written as DNA, the CDR3 is TGTGCCAGCAGCCCGGGAACAGGGACCGACACTGAAGCTTTCTTT.

This chain joins TRBV7-9 and TRBJ1-5; maybe TRBD1 (5 bases). V was shortened by 4 bases and J by 0 bases, with 10 bases between the two germline ends. The length of the CDR3 is 15 residues. Germline V gene data show CDR1 as SEHNR and CDR2 as FQNEAQ (reference sequence). The CDR3, as DNA: TGTGCCAGCAGCTCCGCGGACAATAGCAATCAGCCCCAGCATTTT. This translates into CASSSADNSNQPQHF.

The sample holds many counts of this clonotype. The CDR3 loop reads CASSERGGLTDTQYF. In nucleotides, the CDR3 is TGTGCCAGCAGTGAAAGAGGGGGGCTCACAGATACGCAGTATTTT. V and J are TRBV2 and TRBJ2-3; tentatively, D is TRBD1 or TRBD2 (6 bases each). This CDR3 contains 15 residues. V lost 2 bases and J 2 bases, leaving 11 bases between the germline ends. Germline-derived CDR1 and CDR2 are SNHLY and FYNNEI.

This clonotype occurred many times. This chain links TRBV28 with TRBJ2-3, with 12 nucleotides matching TRBD2. This CDR3 contains 17 residues. CDR1 is MDHEN, CDR2 SYDVKM, per germline. V shed 6 bases and J 0 bases; nucleotides not matched to a gene: 7. CDR3 region: CASSSSGLAGSTDTQYF. The CDR3 DNA reads TGTGCCAGCAGCTCCTCAGGACTAGCGGGAAGCACAGATACGCAGTATTTT.

This clonotype showed up just a few times. The V call is TRBV6-2 or TRBV6-3, the J call TRBJ1-4; TRBD1 matches 9 bases. The CDR3 contains 15 residues. CDR1 MNHEY and CDR2 SVGEGT come from the germline V gene. V was clipped by 5 bases and J by 7 bases; unmatched bases: 8. The CDR3 DNA reads TGTGCCAGCAGTAGACAGGGGGTGGCCGGTGAAAAACTGTTTTTT. This encodes CASSRQGVAGEKLFF.

This chain joins TRBV9 and TRBJ2-7, with D possibly TRBD1 on 8 matching bases. CDR1 and CDR2 (germline): SGDLS, YYNGEE. This CDR3 is 16 amino acids long. V lost 0 bases and J 5 bases, leaving 18 bases between the germline ends. The CDR3: CASSVGQGAGADEQYF. The CDR3 DNA reads TGTGCCAGCAGCGTAGGGCAGGGGGCGGGAGCGGACGAGCAGTACTTC.

Regarding this clonotype: The junction and the germline gene differ at one end; a read error may be behind it. This chain links TRBV9 with TRBJ2-2; possibly TRBD1 for D (6 bases). Germline CDR1 and CDR2: SGDLS and YYNGEE. The CDR3 sequence is 17 residues long. The CDR3 reads CASSFSTGFPNIGELFF. CDR3 DNA: TGTGCCAGCAGCTTTTCTACAGGGTTCCCGAACATCGGGGAGCTGTTTTTT.

The rearrangement links TRBV27 to TRBJ1-2; no definite D call. The CDR3 is 13 residues long. The germline CDR1 and CDR2 sequences are MNHEY and SMNVEV (reference sequence). Trimming pared 5 bases from V and 0 bases from J, leaving 7 bases between. DNA of the CDR3: TGTGCCAGCAGTATCACCCCTAACTATGGCTACACCTTC. It is translated as CASSITPNYGYTF.

CDR3 nucleotide sequence: TGTGCCAGCAAGACCGGGACAGGGGAGGAAAAACTGTTTTTT. It yields the protein CASKTGTGEEKLFF. This chain uses TRBV2 with TRBJ1-4, with TRBD1 matching 10 bases. The V gene end was trimmed by 7 bases and the J gene end by 8 bases; junction bases not matched to a gene: 7. The germline V gene has CDR1 SNHLY and CDR2 FYNNEI. The CDR3 loop spans 14 amino acids. Using reference TRBV2 and TRBJ1-4 for the parts outside the CDR3, the full variable domain is EPEVTQTPSHQVTQMGQEVILRCVPISNHLYFYWYRQILGQKVEFLVSFYNNEISEKSEIFDDQFSVERPDGSNFTLKIRSTKLEDSAMYFCASKTGTGEEKLFFGSGTQLSVL.

CDR3 sequence: CASILQGVQETQYF. CDR3 DNA: TGTGCCAGCATCCTACAGGGGGTCCAAGAGACCCAGTACTTC. The rearrangement links TRBV7-9 to TRBJ2-5, with 8 nucleotides matching TRBD1. The V segment lost 7 bases and the J segment 1 base; nucleotides outside the gene matches: 5. From germline, CDR1 is SEHNR and CDR2 FQNEAQ (reference sequence). The CDR3 is 14 amino acids.

Ten or more counts support this clonotype. This sequence joins TRBV27 and TRBJ2-7; 7 bases fit TRBD2. The CDR3 has 15 residues. Germline V CDR1 and CDR2: MNHEY, SMNVEV (reference sequence). Trimming removed 6 bases from V and 6 bases from J; junction bases left unmatched: 14. CDR3 DNA: TGTGCCAGCAGCTCCACTCGGGACTACTACGGCGAGCAGTACTTC. Translating gives CASSSTRDYYGEQYF.

The rearrangement uses TRBV29-1 and TRBJ2-5; the match to TRBD2 covers 7 bases. The CDR3 is made up of 12 amino acids. Trimming at V came to 8 bases and at J to 5 bases, leaving 8 bases not matched to a gene. Germline CDR1 is SQVTM and CDR2 is ANQGSEA. In DNA form, the CDR3 reads TGCAGCATCTTCTTCGGGGGGGAGACCCAGTACTTC. Its translation is CSIFFGGETQYF.

This clonotype was observed many times. The chain links TRBV20-1 to TRBJ2-7; D may be TRBD1 (6 bases). The V end was cut by 3 bases, the J end by 2 bases, with 23 bases between. Germline lookup yields CDR1 DFQATT and CDR2 SNEGSKA (reference sequence). The CDR3 sequence is 17 residues long. This CDR3 reads CSARGTGPGAGPYEQYF. CDR3 bases: TGCAGTGCTAGGGGTACAGGGCCCGGGGCAGGACCCTACGAGCAGTACTTC.

This clonotype was observed many times. The chain joins TRBV30 to TRBJ1-2, with D possibly matching TRBD1 (5 bases). Trimming cost V 5 bases and J 8 bases, with 18 bases left between them. This CDR3 contains 13 residues. Germline V gene data show CDR1 as GTSNPN and CDR2 as SVGIG (reference sequence). CDR3 amino acids: CAWYLGTVGGYTF. CDR3 bases: TGTGCCTGGTACCTTGGGACGGTAGGAGGCTACACCTTC.

This chain connects TRBV6-1 to TRBJ1-6; the match to TRBD1 covers 7 bases. The CDR3 is 14 residues long. Unmatched junction bases numbered 5, after V lost 5 bases and J lost 7 bases. Germline V gives CDR1 MNHNS, CDR2 SASEGT. CDR3 amino acids: CASSQPGGNSPLHF. For the CDR3, the DNA is TGTGCCAGCAGTCAGCCAGGGGGAAATTCACCCCTCCACTTT.

This clonotype was picked up many times. The V gene is TRBV6-1, the J gene TRBJ2-5; D tentatively fits TRBD1 or TRBD2 (5 bases each). V lost 2 bases and J 5 bases, leaving 15 bases between the germline ends. The CDR3 consists of 15 residues. Germline assignment: CDR1 MNHNS and CDR2 SASEGT. The CDR3 nucleotides are TGTGCCAGCAGTGAACTGTCGGGGTGGGGGGAGACCCAGTACTTC. As protein: CASSELSGWGETQYF.